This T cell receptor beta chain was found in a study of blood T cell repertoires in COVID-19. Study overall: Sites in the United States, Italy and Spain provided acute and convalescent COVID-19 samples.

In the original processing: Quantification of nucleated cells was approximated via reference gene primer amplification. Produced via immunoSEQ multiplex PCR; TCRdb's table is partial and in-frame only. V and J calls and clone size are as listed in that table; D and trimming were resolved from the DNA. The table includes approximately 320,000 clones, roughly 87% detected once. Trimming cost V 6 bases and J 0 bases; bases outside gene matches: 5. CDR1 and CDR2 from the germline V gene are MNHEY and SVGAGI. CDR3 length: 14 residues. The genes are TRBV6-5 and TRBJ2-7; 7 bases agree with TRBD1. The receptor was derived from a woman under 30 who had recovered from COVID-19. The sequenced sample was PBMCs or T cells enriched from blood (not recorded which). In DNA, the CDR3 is TGTGCCAGCAGCGACGGACAGGTCTCCTACGAGCAGTACTTC. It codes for CASSDGQVSYEQYF.